The next 18 T cell receptor beta chains were all read from a single sample in a study of CD8+ T cells in alopecia areata. As the sequencing template, cDNA was produced by extracting RNA and reverse transcribing it. Here immunoSEQ multiplex PCR was the method, and the copy in TCRdb shows in-frame clones only, minus some. Listed for the sample are 200,000 to 300,000 clones, none seen a single time. The sorting of pooled cutaneous lymph node cells relied on CD4, CD8alpha, NKG2D, NKG2ACE and other markers. Material: CD4+ T cells sorted from a lymph node. Receptors originate from a C3H/HeJ mouse with alopecia areata. The MHC haplotype recorded for the strain is H2-k.

On this clone: The genes and germline here are from mouse. Read sequence stops 3 residues before the CDR3 end, and the germline J gene provides the missing end. J is TRBJ1-6 and V is TRBV13-1, with D perhaps TRBD1 (5 bases). TRBJ1-6 is an open reading frame, and its role is uncertain. This CDR3 is 13 amino acids long. The germline V gene encodes CDR1 NSHNY and CDR2 SYGAGN. The V end was cut by 6 bases, the J end by 10 bases, with 14 bases between. The sequenced part of the CDR3 DNA is TGTGCCAGCACCCCAGGGATAGAGTCGCCC. As protein: CASTPGIESP. Given in full, the CDR3 is CASTPGIESPLYF.

Ten or more counts support this clone. Mouse names are used for the genes. Read data end 4 residues before the CDR3 end; the end is taken from the germline J gene. Other DNA sequences in this sample translate to the same CDR3. The chain links TRBV1 to TRBJ1-2; D remains unclear. This CDR3 region has 13 residues. Germline-derived CDR1 and CDR2 are NSQYPW and LRSPGD (reference sequence). Trimming removed 3 bases at V and 0 bases at J, with 5 bases between. The CDR3 sequence is CTCSATTNSDYTF. CDR3 DNA (partial): TGCACCTGCAGTGCGACAACAAACTCC.

For this clone: Mouse germline and gene names are used. The CDR3 extends 4 residues past the end of the read, so its final part is completed from the germline J gene. Other DNA sequences in this sample translate to the same CDR3. This chain joins TRBV5 and TRBJ2-3; D unresolved. The V gene's germline CDR1 is LGHNA and CDR2 YNLKQL (reference sequence). This CDR3 has 15 amino acids. V lost 0 bases and J lost 0, with 7 bases in between. The CDR3 protein is CASSQDLVSAETLYF. The DNA read from the CDR3 is TGTGCCAGCAGCCAAGATTTGGTTAGTGCAGAA.

This clone was found a few times. The gene symbols are mouse symbols. The DNA ends 4 residues before the CDR3 does, and the rest of the CDR3 is filled in from the germline J gene. The V call is TRBV17, the J call TRBJ2-5; 7 nucleotides line up with TRBD1. After removal of 0 bases from V and 2 bases from J, the junction contained 2 bases not matched to a gene. Germline V gives CDR1 MNHDT, CDR2 YYDKIL. The CDR3 sequence is 15 residues long. CDR3 DNA, as far as it was read: TGTGCTAGCAGTAGAGATTCAGGGGGCCAAGAC. It yields the protein CASSRDSGGQD. The full CDR3 protein is CASSRDSGGQDTQYF.

There are a few counts of this clone. Here the gene names and germline are mouse. Read data end 4 residues before the CDR3 end; the end is taken from the germline J gene. The V and J genes are TRBV1 and TRBJ2-3, with 8 bases aligning to TRBD2. Losses at the gene ends were 3 bases for V and 2 bases for J; bases not matched to a gene: 7. The CDR3 loop spans 16 amino acids. CDR1 is NSQYPW, CDR2 LRSPGD, per germline (reference sequence). CDR3 in amino acids: CTCSASRGGVAETLYF. CDR3 bases read: TGCACCTGCAGTGCCTCCCGGGGGGGCGTTGCAGAA.

This clone was found a few times. Genes and germline are mouse. The CDR3 goes on 4 residues after the read ends, and that part is filled in from the germline J gene. The sample carries other DNA sequences with the same CDR3. This chain joins TRBV19 and TRBJ1-1, with a tentative D call TRBD1 (5 bases). The germline CDR1 and CDR2 sequences are FNHDT and SITEND (reference sequence). Trimming took 0 bases from V and 1 from J, leaving 7 bases between them. This CDR3 spans 14 amino acids. CDR3 in amino acids: CASSIGGGNTEVFF. The CDR3 bases that were read are TGTGCCAGCAGTATAGGGGGGGGAAACACA. Based on the CDR3 plus reference TRBV19 and TRBJ1-1, the full variable domain is GGIITQTPKFLIGQEGQKLTLKCQQNFNHDTMYWYRQDSGKGLRLIYYSITENDLQKGDLSEGYDASREKKSSFSLTVTSAQKNEMAVFLCASSIGGGNTEVFFGKGTRLTVV.

This clone was counted a few times. Each gene name is a mouse one. The sequenced fragment ends 4 residues before the CDR3 boundary, so the rest is inferred from the germline J gene. Distinct nucleotide sequences in the sample also encode this CDR3. The gene calls are TRBV13-1 and TRBJ2-7; 9 nucleotides align to TRBD2. This CDR3 is 15 amino acids long. V lost 0 bases and J lost 2; bases outside the gene matches: 3. Germline loops: CDR1 NSHNY, CDR2 SYGAGN. CDR3 in amino acids: CASSDAGLGAYEQYF. The covered CDR3 bases are TGTGCCAGCAGTGATGCGGGACTGGGAGCCTAT.

As concerns this clone: Genes and germline come from the mouse. Read data end 4 residues before the CDR3 end; the end is taken from the germline J gene. The chain links TRBV19 to TRBJ2-3; 8 bases map to TRBD2. CDR1 and CDR2 (germline): FNHDT, SITEND (reference sequence). The CDR3 extends over 15 amino acids. V shed 0 bases, J shed 2 bases, and the junction held 2 bases outside the gene matches. The covered CDR3 bases are TGTGCCAGCAGTATAGTGGGGGGGGATGCAGAA. This encodes CASSIVGGDAE. The CDR3, in full, reads CASSIVGGDAETLYF.

This clone was observed a handful of times. The gene symbols are mouse symbols. The CDR3 is cut off 4 residues early in the read; its end comes from the germline J gene. The chain uses TRBV31 and TRBJ2-2, with 13 bases identical to TRBD2. Per germline, CDR1 GKSSPN and CDR2 SITVG. The trim removed 5 bases at V and 2 bases at J, leaving 2 bases unmatched. This CDR3 has 15 residues. The CDR3 DNA, read in part, is TGTGCCTGGGGACTGGGGGGGCGGAACACCGGG. Its translation: CAWGLGGRNTG. The entire CDR3 sequence reads CAWGLGGRNTGQLYF.

As concerns this clone: All gene names here are mouse names. The CDR3 is cut off 4 residues early in the read; its end comes from the germline J gene. V gene TRBV13-2 combines with J gene TRBJ1-2; 10 positions match TRBD1. The CDR3 sequence is 16 residues long. The V and J ends lost 0 bases and 0 bases, in that order; junction bases with no gene match: 2. Germline CDR1 is NNHNN and CDR2 is SYGAGS (reference sequence). CDR3 protein: CASGDATGGSNSDYTF. The part of the CDR3 DNA that was read is TGTGCCAGCGGTGATGCGACAGGGGGCTCAAACTCC.

This clone came up a few times. Genes here carry mouse names. Coverage ceases 4 residues before the CDR3 finishes, and the germline J gene fills in the end. The V and J genes are TRBV5 and TRBJ1-2; weak D call: TRBD1 (6 bases). Germline CDR1 is LGHNA and CDR2 is YNLKQL (reference sequence). This CDR3 region has 14 residues. V was pared by 4 bases and J by 0 bases, with 9 bases between. CDR3 sequence: CASSPDRSNSDYTF. CDR3 DNA, as far as it was read: TGTGCCAGCAGCCCCGACAGGTCAAACTCC.

This clone was counted a few times. Gene names are the mouse ones. The read finishes 4 residues shy of the CDR3 end, and the germline J gene is used to complete it. Other DNA sequences from this sample encode an identical CDR3 as well. V gene TRBV19 combines with J gene TRBJ2-1, with 8 bases matching TRBD1. CDR1 and CDR2 (germline): FNHDT, SITEND (reference sequence). The V gene end was trimmed by 4 bases and the J gene end by 5 bases; junction bases not matched to a gene: 5. This CDR3 is built from 14 residues. The DNA read from the CDR3 is TGTGCCAGCAGTCGACAGGGGCTGGATGCT. It translates to CASSRQGLDA. The full CDR3 sequence reads CASSRQGLDAEQFF.

Details on this clone: All gene names here are mouse names. From the germline J gene comes the end of the CDR3, since the read stops 4 residues before it. This chain links TRBV13-2 with TRBJ1-1, with D possibly matching TRBD1 (5 bases). This CDR3 is built from 14 residues. The germline V gene has CDR1 NNHNN and CDR2 SYGAGS (reference sequence). V gave up 2 bases and J gave up 0 bases, with 8 bases separating them. The CDR3 loop is CASGEGVANTEVFF. The sequenced part of the CDR3 DNA is TGTGCCAGCGGTGAGGGGGTTGCAAACACA.

Turning to this clone: The genes and germline here are from mouse. The read stops 4 residues short of the end of the CDR3; the missing end is completed from the germline J gene. V is TRBV5 and J is TRBJ2-7; 8 bases align to TRBD2. Looked up from germline, CDR1 is LGHNA and CDR2 is YNLKQL (reference sequence). V gave up 4 bases and J gave up 3 bases; unmatched junction bases: 2. The CDR3 runs 13 residues. The CDR3 sequence: CASSLGTGYEQYF. CDR3 DNA, as far as it was read: TGTGCCAGCAGCCTCGGGACTGGCTAT.

Of note for this clone: Mouse gene names apply. The read ends 3 residues early relative to the CDR3; the germline J gene fills the gap. The J gene is TRBJ1-6, the V gene TRBV13-1, with TRBD1 matching 7 bases. TRBJ1-6 is designated an ORF whose function remains uncertain. Looked up from germline, CDR1 is NSHNY and CDR2 is SYGAGN. This CDR3 region has 16 residues. Trimming removed 0 bases from V and 5 bases from J; junction bases left unmatched: 5. The CDR3 bases that were read are TGTGCCAGCAGTGATGCACACAGGGGAGATAATTCGCCC. Protein sequence: CASSDAHRGDNSP. The whole CDR3 region reads CASSDAHRGDNSPLYF.

This clone has at least ten counts. Genes and germline come from the mouse. Read sequence stops 4 residues before the CDR3 end, and the germline J gene provides the missing end. This sample also contains other DNA sequences that code for the same CDR3. The rearrangement links TRBV14 to TRBJ2-5; maybe TRBD1 (6 bases). The CDR3 length is 13 residues. Trimming took 4 bases from V and 3 from J, leaving 9 bases between them. In germline, CDR1 is SGHDT, CDR2 FRDEAV. The CDR3: CASSRTDQDTQYF. The covered CDR3 bases are TGTGCCAGCAGTCGGACAGATCAAGAC.

In its sample, this clone was seen a few times. This sequence may be a read error, since a much larger clone differs from it by one base. The genes are named according to mouse. The read terminates 4 residues ahead of where the CDR3 ends, so the germline J gene completes it. The V call is TRBV13-1, the J call TRBJ2-3, with D perhaps TRBD2 (6 bases). The CDR3 spans 16 residues. Germline CDR1 is NSHNY and CDR2 is SYGAGN. V lost 0 bases, J lost 0 bases, and 11 bases lay in between. The CDR3 region is CASSDARGTSAETLYF. CDR3 bases read: TGTGCCAGCAGTGATGCTCGGGGGACTAGTGCAGAA.

About this clone: Mouse gene names apply. Read sequence stops 4 residues before the CDR3 end, and the germline J gene provides the missing end. The J gene is TRBJ2-3, the V gene TRBV13-1; TRBD1 agrees at 7 bases. The CDR3 length is 15 residues. Germline loops: CDR1 NSHNY, CDR2 SYGAGN. After removal of 2 bases from V and 0 bases from J, the junction contained 3 bases not matched to a gene. The covered CDR3 bases are TGTGCCAGCAGTGAAGACAGGGCTAGTGCAGAA. Translating it yields CASSEDRASAE. The whole CDR3 sequence reads CASSEDRASAETLYF.